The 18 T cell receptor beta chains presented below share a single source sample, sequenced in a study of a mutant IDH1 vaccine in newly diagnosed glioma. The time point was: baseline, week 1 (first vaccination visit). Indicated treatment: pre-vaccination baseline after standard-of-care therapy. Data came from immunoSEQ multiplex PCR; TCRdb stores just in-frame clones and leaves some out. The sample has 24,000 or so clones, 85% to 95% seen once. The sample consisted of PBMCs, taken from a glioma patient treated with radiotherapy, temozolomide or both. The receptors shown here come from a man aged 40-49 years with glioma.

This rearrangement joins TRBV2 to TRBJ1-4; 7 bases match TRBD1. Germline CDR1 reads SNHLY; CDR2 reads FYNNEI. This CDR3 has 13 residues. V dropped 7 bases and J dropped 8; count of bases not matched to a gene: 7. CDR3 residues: CASTDREEEKLFF. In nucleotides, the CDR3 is TGTGCCAGCACAGACAGGGAGGAGGAAAAACTGTTTTTT.

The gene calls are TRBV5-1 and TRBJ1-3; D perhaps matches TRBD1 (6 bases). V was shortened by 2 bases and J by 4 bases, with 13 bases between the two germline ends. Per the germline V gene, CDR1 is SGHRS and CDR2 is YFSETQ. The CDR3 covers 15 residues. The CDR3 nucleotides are TGCGCCAGCAGCTTTTTCAGGGGCGCCGGAAACACCATATATTTT. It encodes CASSFFRGAGNTIYF.

The CDR3 spells CASSSGTETNYGYTF. Written as DNA, the CDR3 is TGTGCCAGCAGTTCGGGGACGGAAACTAACTATGGCTACACCTTC. V and J are TRBV28 and TRBJ1-2, with a weak D call TRBD1 (5 bases). Germline CDR1 MDHEN, CDR2 SYDVKM. This CDR3 has 15 amino acids. The V end was cut by 4 bases, the J end by 0 bases, with 12 bases between.

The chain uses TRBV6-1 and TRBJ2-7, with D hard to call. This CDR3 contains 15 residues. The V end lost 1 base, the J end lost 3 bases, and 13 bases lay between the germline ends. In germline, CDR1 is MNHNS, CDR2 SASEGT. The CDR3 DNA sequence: TGTGCCAGCAGTGAAGGTTGGGCGCCCCTCTACGAGCAGTACTTC. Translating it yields CASSEGWAPLYEQYF.

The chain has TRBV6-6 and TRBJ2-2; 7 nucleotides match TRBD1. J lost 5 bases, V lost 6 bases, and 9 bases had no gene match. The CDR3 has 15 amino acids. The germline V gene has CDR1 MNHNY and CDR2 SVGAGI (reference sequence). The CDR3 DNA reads TGTGCCAGCAGCAAGAGGGGGCGCGAGACCGGGGAGCTGTTTTTT. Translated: CASSKRGRETGELFF.

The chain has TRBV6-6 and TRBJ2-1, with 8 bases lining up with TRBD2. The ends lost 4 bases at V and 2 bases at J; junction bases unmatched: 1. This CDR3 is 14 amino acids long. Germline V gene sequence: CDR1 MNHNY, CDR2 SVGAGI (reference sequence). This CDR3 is CASSLLAAYNEQFF. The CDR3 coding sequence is TGTGCCAGCAGTTTACTAGCGGCCTACAATGAGCAGTTCTTC.

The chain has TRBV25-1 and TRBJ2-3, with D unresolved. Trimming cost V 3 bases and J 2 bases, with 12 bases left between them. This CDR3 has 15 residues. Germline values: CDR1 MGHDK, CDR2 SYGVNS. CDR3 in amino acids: CASSEATPYTDTQYF. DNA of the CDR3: TGTGCCAGCAGTGAGGCGACCCCCTACACAGATACGCAGTATTTT.

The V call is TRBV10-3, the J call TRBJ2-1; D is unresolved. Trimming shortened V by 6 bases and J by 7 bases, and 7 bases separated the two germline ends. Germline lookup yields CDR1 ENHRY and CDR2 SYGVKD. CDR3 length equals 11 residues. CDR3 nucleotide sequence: TGTGCCATCAGAGGACGGAATGAGCAGTTCTTC. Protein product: CAIRGRNEQFF.

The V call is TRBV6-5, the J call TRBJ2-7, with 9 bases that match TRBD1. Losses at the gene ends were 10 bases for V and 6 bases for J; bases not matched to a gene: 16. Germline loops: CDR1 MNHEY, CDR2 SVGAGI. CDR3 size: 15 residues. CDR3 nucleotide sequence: TGTGCCACCTCCGAGGCGGGACAGGGTACCTCCGAGCAGTACTTC. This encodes CATSEAGQGTSEQYF.

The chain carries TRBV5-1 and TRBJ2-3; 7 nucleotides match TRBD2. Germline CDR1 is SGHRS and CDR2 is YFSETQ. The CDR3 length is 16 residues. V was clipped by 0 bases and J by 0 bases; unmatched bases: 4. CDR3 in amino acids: CASSLVTRGSTDTQYF. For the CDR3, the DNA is TGCGCCAGCAGCTTGGTTACGCGGGGGAGCACAGATACGCAGTATTTT.

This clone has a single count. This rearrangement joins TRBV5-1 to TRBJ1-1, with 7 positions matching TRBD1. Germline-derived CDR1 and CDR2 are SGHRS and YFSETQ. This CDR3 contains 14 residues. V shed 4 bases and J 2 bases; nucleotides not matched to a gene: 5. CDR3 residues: CASSRDRVNTEAFF. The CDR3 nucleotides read TGCGCCAGCAGCCGGGACAGAGTCAACACTGAAGCTTTCTTT.

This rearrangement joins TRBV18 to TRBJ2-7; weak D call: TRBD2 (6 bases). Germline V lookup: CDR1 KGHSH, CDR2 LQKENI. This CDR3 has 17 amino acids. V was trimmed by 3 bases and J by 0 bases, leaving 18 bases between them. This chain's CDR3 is CASSPSYGGKSSYEQYF. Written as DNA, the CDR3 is TGTGCCAGCTCACCCTCGTACGGCGGGAAGAGCTCCTACGAGCAGTACTTC.

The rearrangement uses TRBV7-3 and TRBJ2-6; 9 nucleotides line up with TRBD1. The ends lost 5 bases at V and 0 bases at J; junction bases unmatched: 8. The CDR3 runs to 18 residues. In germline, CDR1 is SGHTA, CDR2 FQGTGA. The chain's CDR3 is CASSPGQGLYSGANVLTF. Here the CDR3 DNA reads TGTGCCAGCAGCCCGGGACAGGGCCTTTACTCTGGGGCCAACGTCCTGACTTTC.

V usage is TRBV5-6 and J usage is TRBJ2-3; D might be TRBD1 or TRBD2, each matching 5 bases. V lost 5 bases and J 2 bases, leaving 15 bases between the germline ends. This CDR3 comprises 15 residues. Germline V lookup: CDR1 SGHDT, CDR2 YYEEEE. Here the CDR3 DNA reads TGTGCCAGCAGTTCCCCGGGGCGAGACACAGATACGCAGTATTTT. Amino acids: CASSSPGRDTDTQYF.

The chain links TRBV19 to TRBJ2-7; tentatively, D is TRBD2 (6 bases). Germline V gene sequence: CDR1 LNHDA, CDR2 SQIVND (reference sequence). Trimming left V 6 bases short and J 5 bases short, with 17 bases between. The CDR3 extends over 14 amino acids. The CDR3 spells CASSFRLGLNEQYF. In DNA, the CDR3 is TGTGCCAGTAGCTTTCGACTAGGGCTAAACGAGCAGTACTTC.

CDR3: CASSESAGGDTQYF. The CDR3 coding sequence is TGCGCCAGCAGTGAGTCAGCGGGAGGGGATACGCAGTATTTT. The V call is TRBV10-2, the J call TRBJ2-3; 10 positions match TRBD2. This CDR3 is built from 14 residues. J lost 6 bases, V lost 0 bases, and 0 bases had no gene match. CDR1 and CDR2 (germline): WSHSY, SAAADI.

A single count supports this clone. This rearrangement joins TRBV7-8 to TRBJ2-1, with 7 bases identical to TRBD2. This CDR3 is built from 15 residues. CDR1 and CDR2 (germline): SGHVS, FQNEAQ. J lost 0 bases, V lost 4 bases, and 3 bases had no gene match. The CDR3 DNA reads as TGTGCCAGCAGCTCGCGGGGGAGCTCCTACAATGAGCAGTTCTTC. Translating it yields CASSSRGSSYNEQFF.

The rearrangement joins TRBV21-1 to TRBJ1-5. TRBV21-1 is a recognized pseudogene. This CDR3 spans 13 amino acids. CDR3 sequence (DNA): TGTGCCATCCAGAGGCACAGCAATCAGCCCCAGCATTTT. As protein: CAIQRHSNQPQHF.